This T cell receptor (beta chain) was recorded in a study of PD-L1 blockade in urothelial cancer. About the study: Males with urothelial cancer arising in the bladder constituted about 90% of the roughly 30 patients.

The CDR3 has 15 residues. Germline trimming cut 5 bases from V and 5 bases from J; bases unmatched to any gene: 7. Germline CDR1 is MNHEY and CDR2 is SMNVEV (reference sequence). The table came from immunoSEQ multiplex PCR; TCRdb's copy has only in-frame clones and leaves some out. The profile shows 30,000 to 40,000 clones, roughly 80% of them singletons. The time point here: pretreatment peripheral blood. The sequence was collected from a man older than 75 with urothelial cancer. The material was PBMCs, obtained around atezolizumab (anti-PD-L1) treatment. The V gene is TRBV27, the J gene TRBJ2-5; TRBD1 matches at 11 bases. This CDR3 reads CASSPGQGAGETQYF. DNA for the CDR3: TGTGCCAGCAGTCCAGGACAGGGGGCGGGGGAGACCCAGTACTTC.